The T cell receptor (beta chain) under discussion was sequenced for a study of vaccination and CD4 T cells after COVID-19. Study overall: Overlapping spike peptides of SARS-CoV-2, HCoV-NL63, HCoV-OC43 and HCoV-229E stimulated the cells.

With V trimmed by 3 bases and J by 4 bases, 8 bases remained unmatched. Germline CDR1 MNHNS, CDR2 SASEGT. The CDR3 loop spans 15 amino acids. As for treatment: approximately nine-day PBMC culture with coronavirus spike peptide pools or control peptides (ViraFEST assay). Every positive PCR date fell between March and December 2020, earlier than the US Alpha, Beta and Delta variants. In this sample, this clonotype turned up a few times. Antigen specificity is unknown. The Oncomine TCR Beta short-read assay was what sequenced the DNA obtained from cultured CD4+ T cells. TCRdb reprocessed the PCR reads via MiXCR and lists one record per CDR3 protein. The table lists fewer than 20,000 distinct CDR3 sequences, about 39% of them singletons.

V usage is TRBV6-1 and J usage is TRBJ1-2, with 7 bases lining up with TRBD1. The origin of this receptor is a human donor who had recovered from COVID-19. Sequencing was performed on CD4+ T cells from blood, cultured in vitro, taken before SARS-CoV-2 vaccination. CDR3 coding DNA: TGTGCCAGCAGTGACTGGACAGGTTGGCGCTATGGCTACACCTTC. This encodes CASSDWTGWRYGYTF.